The rows below give T cell receptor beta chains drawn from one sample of a study of regulatory T cells in long-lasting Graves disease. TCRdb re-called the multiplex PCR reads with MiXCR, one entry per CDR3 protein. The sample holds approximately 540,000 distinct CDR3 sequences, around 12% seen once. These records were also assigned to another study, of T cells in Graves' hyperthyroidism and ophthalmopathy.

The material sequenced was peripheral blood mononuclear cells (PBMCs), taken at new diagnosis, from a patient treated with antithyroid drugs. Receptors were obtained from a woman in her 30s with Graves disease. The CDR3 runs from the conserved cysteine through the conserved F or W. The D gene is left open where the match is weak. Clone sizes are given selectively: once, few, many, or a class where the clone is expanded.

V gene,D gene,J gene,clone size,CDR3 protein,CDR3 DNA
TRBV7-9,TRBD1,TRBJ1-1,many,CASSLAGQSNTEAFF,TGTGCCAGCAGCCTAGCGGGACAGTCGAACACTGAAGCTTTCTTT
TRBV10-3,TRBD2,TRBJ2-5,many,CAISDLAGAQETQYF,TGTGCCATCAGTGACTTAGCGGGAGCGCAAGAGACCCAGTACTTC
TRBV9,TRBD1,TRBJ1-1,NA,CASSVRGHTEAFF,TGTGCCAGCAGCGTAAGGGGGCATACTGAAGCTTTCTTT
TRBV30,NA,TRBJ2-1,many,CAWSGLYEQFF,TGTGCCTGGAGTGGACTCTATGAGCAGTTCTTC
TRBV12-3/TRBV12-4,TRBD2,TRBJ2-7,many,CASSSGTSGTYEQYF,TGTGCCAGCAGCTCCGGGACTAGCGGGACCTACGAGCAGTACTTC
TRBV19,TRBD2,TRBJ2-7,many,CASSKRVSSGIYEQYF,TGTGCCAGTAGTAAAAGGGTTTCTAGCGGAATCTACGAGCAGTACTTC
TRBV6-9,TRBD1,TRBJ2-7,NA,CASSYPRQGGFEQYF,TGTGCCAGCAGTTACCCACGACAGGGCGGCTTCGAGCAGTACTTC
TRBV3-1,TRBD1,TRBJ2-7,NA,CASSQDPGQGGEQYF,TGTGCCAGCAGCCAAGATCCGGGACAGGGGGGAGAGCAGTACTTC
TRBV3-1,NA,TRBJ1-3,many,CASSQEVWTGNTIYF,TGTGCCAGCAGCCAAGAAGTATGGACTGGAAACACCATATATTTT
TRBV28,TRBD2,TRBJ2-1,many,CASTDPSRLAGGWYEQFF,TGTGCCAGCACAGACCCCTCTCGTCTAGCGGGAGGTTGGTATGAGCAGTTCTTC
TRBV6-1,NA,TRBJ1-5,many,CASSPFPYGNQPQHF,TGTGCCAGCAGCCCATTCCCCTACGGCAATCAGCCCCAGCATTTT
TRBV5-1,NA,TRBJ1-2,many,CASSLGENYGYTF,TGCGCCAGCAGCTTGGGAGAGAACTATGGCTACACCTTC
TRBV9,TRBD1,TRBJ1-1,few,CASTEGDSTEAFF,TGTGCCAGCACAGAGGGGGACAGCACTGAAGCTTTCTTT
TRBV5-1,TRBD1,TRBJ1-1,many,CASSQNPFGTGDTEAFF,TGCGCCAGCAGCCAAAATCCCTTCGGGACAGGGGACACTGAAGCTTTCTTT
TRBV24-1,NA,TRBJ2-5,many,CATSDQTGGRETQYF,TGTGCCACCAGTGATCAGACAGGTGGAAGAGAGACCCAGTACTTC
TRBV11-2,TRBD1,TRBJ1-2,few,CASSLDRGTGYGYTF,TGTGCCAGCAGCTTAGACAGGGGGACGGGCTATGGCTACACCTTC
TRBV11-2,NA,TRBJ2-3,NA,CASRQGGGQGFRTDTQYF,TGTGCCAGCAGGCAAGGGGGGGGGCAGGGGTTCCGCACAGATACGCAGTATTTT
TRBV4-1,NA,TRBJ1-4,NA,CASSNGALLFF,TGCGCCAGCAGTAACGGGGCCCTACTGTTTTTT
TRBV5-6,NA,TRBJ2-3,many,CASSFRTDTQYF,TGTGCCAGCAGCTTCAGAACAGATACGCAGTATTTT
TRBV2,NA,TRBJ2-7,many,CASSFRALQYEQYF,TGTGCCAGCAGTTTCCGGGCCCTACAGTACGAGCAGTACTTC
TRBV20-1,TRBD1,TRBJ1-3,many,CSATDRAGNTIYF,TGCAGTGCCACAGACAGGGCTGGAAACACCATATATTTT
TRBV20-1,NA,TRBJ2-1,few,CSANTLQSSYNEQFF,TGCAGTGCTAACACCCTCCAGAGCTCCTACAATGAGCAGTTCTTC
TRBV6-5,TRBD1,TRBJ2-7,NA,CASSKGQEIYEQYF,TGTGCCAGCAGTAAGGGACAGGAGATCTACGAGCAGTACTTC
TRBV6-2/TRBV6-3,TRBD2,TRBJ2-3,many,CASTHGAGGTDTQYF,TGTGCCAGCACCCACGGGGCGGGAGGCACAGATACGCAGTATTTT
TRBV11-2,NA,TRBJ2-7,many,CASSLAAVGSYEQYF,TGTGCCAGCAGCTTAGCAGCGGTAGGCTCCTACGAGCAGTACTTC
TRBV9,NA,TRBJ2-1,few,CASSVGGSRNEQFF,TGTGCCAGCAGCGTAGGGGGCTCGCGAAATGAGCAGTTCTTC
TRBV18,TRBD1,TRBJ2-7,NA,CASSPYRQGINTYEQYF,TGTGCCAGCTCACCGTATCGACAGGGCATAAATACTTACGAGCAGTACTTC
TRBV27,TRBD2,TRBJ2-1,many,CASSSGLAGLHLSYNEQFF,TGTGCCAGCAGTTCAGGACTAGCGGGCCTCCACCTCTCCTACAATGAGCAGTTCTTC
TRBV11-1,TRBD1,TRBJ2-2,many,CASSGSGTGFYTGELFF,TGTGCCAGCAGCGGATCCGGGACAGGGTTTTACACCGGGGAGCTGTTTTTT
TRBV12-3/TRBV12-4,NA,TRBJ2-7,many,CASSLAGGYQYF,TGTGCCAGCAGTTTAGCGGGGGGTTATCAGTACTTC
TRBV14,TRBD2,TRBJ2-1,many,CASSQDWTSGRSRKYNEQFF,TGTGCCAGCAGCCAAGATTGGACTAGCGGGAGGTCCCGTAAGTACAATGAGCAGTTCTTC
TRBV27,NA,TRBJ1-3,many,CASSSTGRSGNTIYF,TGTGCCAGCAGTTCGACAGGCCGCTCTGGAAACACCATATATTTT
TRBV20-1,TRBD2,TRBJ2-3,many,CSARDPSGRSDTQYF,TGCAGTGCTAGAGATCCTAGCGGGAGATCAGATACGCAGTATTTT
TRBV20-1,NA,TRBJ1-2,many,CSARERGGYYGYTF,TGCAGTGCTAGAGAGCGGGGCGGGTACTATGGCTACACCTTC
TRBV6-5,TRBD2,TRBJ2-1,few,CASSYSSLAGPGSYNEQFF,TGTGCCAGCAGTTACTCGAGCCTAGCGGGACCAGGCTCCTACAATGAGCAGTTCTTC
TRBV20-1,NA,TRBJ2-5,many,CSANPPGLTRETQYF,TGCAGTGCTAACCCCCCGGGACTGACCCGAGAGACCCAGTACTTC
TRBV20-1,TRBD1,TRBJ2-4,few,CSARGDRGDIQYF,TGCAGTGCTAGAGGGGACAGGGGGGACATTCAGTACTTC
TRBV27,NA,TRBJ1-2,NA,CASREGDGYTF,TGTGCCAGCAGGGAGGGGGATGGCTACACCTTC
TRBV7-2,TRBD2,TRBJ2-3,NA,CASSLKRASGRHTQYF,TGTGCCAGCAGCTTGAAGAGGGCTAGCGGCCGGCATACGCAGTATTTT
TRBV18,TRBD1,TRBJ2-7,many,CASSPPAGGNYEQYF,TGTGCCAGCTCACCACCCGCAGGGGGCAACTACGAGCAGTACTTC